The 27 T cell receptor beta chains given below trace back to one sample, sequenced in a study of shared clonotypes between healthy human individuals. Selected positively for CCR7 and CD45RO-negative, naive CD8 cells excluded terminally differentiated effector memory CD45RA+ cells. Only in-frame clones appear in the TCRdb table, and some are missing; sequencing was by immunoSEQ multiplex PCR. The table records over 2,000,000 clones, 90% to 95% of them present only once. Sample: naive CD8+ T cells from PBMCs. All receptors derive from a man aged 18 to 29 in good health. Some clones in this sample may be carry-over from other donors' samples.

The CDR3 DNA follows: TGTGCCAGCAGCTTGTCAGGGAATGGCTACACCTTC. Its translation: CASSLSGNGYTF. This chain joins TRBV13 and TRBJ1-2, with D perhaps TRBD1 (5 bases). Germline assignment: CDR1 PRHDT and CDR2 FYEKMQ (reference sequence). CDR3 length: 12 amino acids. The ends were cut back, 3 bases at V and 6 bases at J, with 8 bases in the middle. Together with reference TRBV13 and TRBJ1-2, the CDR3 gives the full variable domain: AAGVIQSPRHLIKEKRETATLKCYPIPRHDTVYWYQQGPGQDPQFLISFYEKMQSDKGSIPDRFSAQQFSDYHSELNMSSLELGDSALYFCASSLSGNGYTFGSGTRLTVV.

About this clone itself: Additional DNA sequences in this sample encode the identical CDR3. This chain joins TRBV12-5 and TRBJ2-7; D is perhaps TRBD2 (6 bases). The CDR3 sequence is 13 residues long. CDR1 LGHNT and CDR2 FRNRAP come from the germline V gene. V shed 3 bases and J shed 1 base, with 7 bases lying between them. CDR3 loop: CASGFGGSYEQYF. The CDR3 DNA sequence: TGTGCTAGTGGTTTCGGGGGTTCCTACGAGCAGTACTTC.

This clone was detected once. This sequence joins TRBV11-2 and TRBJ2-4; 7 bases line up with TRBD1. CDR3 length: 16 residues. With 5 bases clipped from V and 0 bases from J, the junction kept 7 bases outside the gene matches. Germline CDR1 is SGHAT and CDR2 is FQNNGV. The CDR3 spells CASSPTGQLAKNIQYF. Written as DNA, the CDR3 is TGTGCCAGCAGCCCGACAGGGCAATTAGCCAAAAACATTCAGTACTTC.

Here the CDR3 reads CASRPIPGKEKLFF. The CDR3 DNA reads TGTGCCAGCAGACCAATTCCGGGAAAAGAAAAACTGTTTTTT. The chain employs TRBV27 and TRBJ1-4; D is unresolved. Germline V CDR1 and CDR2: MNHEY, SMNVEV (reference sequence). This CDR3 spans 14 amino acids. V was trimmed by 6 bases and J by 8 bases, leaving 16 bases between them.

The chain is built from TRBV19 and TRBJ2-7, with TRBD1 identical over 7 bases. Germline CDR1 reads LNHDA; CDR2 reads SQIVND (reference sequence). Trimming at V came to 10 bases and at J to 3 bases, leaving 6 bases not matched to a gene. This CDR3 has 12 amino acids. The CDR3 DNA reads as TGTGCCACAGGTGACAGGGACTACGAGCAGTACTTC. Amino acids: CATGDRDYEQYF.

The CDR3 spells CSGLGGDRVYEQYF. Here the CDR3 DNA reads TGCAGCGGCCTCGGTGGGGACAGGGTCTACGAGCAGTACTTC. The chain couples TRBV29-1 to TRBJ2-7; 9 bases align to TRBD1. V was clipped by 7 bases and J by 3 bases; unmatched bases: 10. The CDR3 is 14 residues long. Looked up from germline, CDR1 is SQVTM and CDR2 is ANQGSEA.

The gene calls are TRBV7-9 and TRBJ2-7; no definite D call. CDR1 and CDR2 (germline): SEHNR, FQNEAQ (reference sequence). CDR3 length: 12 residues. Trimming removed 7 bases at V and 5 bases at J, with 12 bases between. The CDR3 sequence: CASTGSRDEQYF. The CDR3 nucleotides read TGTGCCAGCACCGGCTCAAGGGACGAGCAGTACTTC.

The rearrangement uses TRBV7-6 and TRBJ2-5; D unresolved. The V gene lost 5 bases and the J gene lost 9 bases, with 13 bases spanning the gap. Germline CDR1 and CDR2: SGHVS and FNYEAQ. The CDR3 is 12 residues long. CDR3 sequence (DNA): TGTGCCAGCAGCCCCCTGACTCTCGCCCAGTACTTC. This encodes CASSPLTLAQYF.

The chain employs TRBV28 and TRBJ2-7; 7 bases line up with TRBD1. This CDR3 spans 14 amino acids. Germline V gene data show CDR1 as MDHEN and CDR2 as SYDVKM. V lost 10 bases, J lost 2 bases, and 11 bases stayed unmatched. The DNA for the CDR3 is TGTGCCACCTTACACCGGGACAGCCCCTACGAGCAGTACTTC. Translating it yields CATLHRDSPYEQYF.

This sequence joins TRBV7-6 and TRBJ1-5; D is ambiguous. Trimming pared 4 bases from V and 4 bases from J, leaving 8 bases between. CDR3 length: 13 residues. Germline V CDR1 and CDR2: SGHVS, FNYEAQ. The CDR3 reads CASSSEKNQPQHF. DNA for the CDR3: TGTGCCAGCAGCTCGGAGAAAAATCAGCCCCAGCATTTT.

The chain combines TRBV10-2 with TRBJ2-5, with 10 bases matching TRBD1. With V trimmed by 6 bases and J by 5 bases, 12 bases remained unmatched. This CDR3 contains 16 residues. Germline lookup yields CDR1 WSHSY and CDR2 SAAADI. CDR3 nucleotide sequence: TGCGCCAGCAGGAGTAGTGGGACAGGGGTCCGGGAGACCCAGTACTTC. Protein sequence: CASRSSGTGVRETQYF.

The chain links TRBV10-1 to TRBJ2-7, with 7 bases fitting TRBD1. Unmatched junction bases numbered 7, after V lost 6 bases and J lost 11 bases. The CDR3 is 11 amino acids. Germline lookup yields CDR1 WNHNN and CDR2 SYGVQD (reference sequence). CDR3 protein: CASRPTGKEYF. The CDR3 nucleotides read TGCGCCAGCAGACCGACAGGGAAGGAGTACTTC.

This chain joins TRBV2 and TRBJ1-2, with TRBD1 matching over 8 bases. This CDR3 has 12 amino acids. Germline-derived CDR1 and CDR2 are SNHLY and FYNNEI. V lost 8 bases, J lost 8 bases, and 7 bases stayed unmatched. CDR3 DNA sequence: TGTGCCAGCCTAGGACAGGGCGGCGGCTACACCTTC. It translates to CASLGQGGGYTF.

The chain combines TRBV5-8 with TRBJ2-7; TRBD2 aligns across 7 bases. CDR3 size: 14 residues. V was pared by 4 bases and J by 0 bases, with 4 bases of the junction left unmatched. Germline CDR1 and CDR2: SGHTS and YDEGEE. The CDR3 loop reads CASSLTSASYEQYF. The CDR3 DNA sequence: TGTGCCAGCAGCCTCACTAGCGCCTCCTACGAGCAGTACTTC. Based on the CDR3 plus reference TRBV5-8 and TRBJ2-7, the full variable domain is EAGVTQSPTHLIKTRGQQATLRCSPISGHTSVYWYQQALGLGLQFLLWYDEGEERNRGNFPPRFSGRQFPNYSSELNVNALELEDSALYLCASSLTSASYEQYFGPGTRLTVT.

The chain has TRBV19 and TRBJ2-1; D remains unclear. The V and J ends lost 3 bases and 3 bases respectively, with 9 bases between them. The germline CDR1 and CDR2 sequences are LNHDA and SQIVND (reference sequence). This CDR3 has 14 residues. The CDR3 DNA follows: TGTGCCAGTAGTATGGGTTTCATCTACAATGAGCAGTTCTTC. Protein product: CASSMGFIYNEQFF.

This clone was seen once. V usage is TRBV2 and J usage is TRBJ2-3, with TRBD2 matching 11 bases. With 6 bases clipped from V and 5 bases from J, the junction kept 13 bases outside the gene matches. This CDR3 has 17 residues. From germline, CDR1 is SNHLY and CDR2 FYNNEI. CDR3: CASRGRPSGRRGDTQYF. The CDR3 DNA is TGTGCCAGCAGGGGGAGGCCTAGCGGGAGGCGGGGAGATACGCAGTATTTT. The whole variable domain, remainder taken from reference TRBV2 and TRBJ2-3, is EPEVTQTPSHQVTQMGQEVILRCVPISNHLYFYWYRQILGQKVEFLVSFYNNEISEKSEIFDDQFSVERPDGSNFTLKIRSTKLEDSAMYFCASRGRPSGRRGDTQYFGPGTRLTVL.

V and J are TRBV15 and TRBJ2-7, with no clear D. V gave up 5 bases and J gave up 5 bases, with 13 bases separating them. The CDR3 runs to 13 residues. Germline CDR1 and CDR2: LNHNV and YYDKDF (reference sequence). CDR3 amino acids: CATSPPPRNEQYF. For the CDR3, the DNA is TGTGCCACCAGCCCACCCCCCCGAAACGAGCAGTACTTC.

The chain combines TRBV9 with TRBJ2-7; 7 nucleotides match TRBD2. The CDR3 is 14 amino acids. Trimming at V came to 0 bases and at J to 5 bases, leaving 5 bases not matched to a gene. CDR1 and CDR2 from the germline V gene are SGDLS and YYNGEE. The CDR3 DNA follows: TGTGCCAGCAGCGTAGATGGGGGGAGGGACGAGCAGTACTTC. This codes for CASSVDGGRDEQYF.

V is TRBV30 and J is TRBJ2-7, with D possibly being TRBD2 (5 bases). Per the germline V gene, CDR1 is GTSNPN and CDR2 is SVGIG (reference sequence). Trimming took 1 base from V and 2 from J, leaving 12 bases between them. The CDR3 spans 14 residues. DNA for the CDR3: TGTGCCTGGAGTGCGAAAGCGGAAGCCTACGAGCAGTACTTC. As protein: CAWSAKAEAYEQYF.

The chain uses TRBV7-9 and TRBJ2-3; the match to TRBD2 covers 11 bases. Germline V gene data show CDR1 as SEHNR and CDR2 as FQNEAQ (reference sequence). The J segment lost 0 bases and the V segment lost 2 bases, leaving 1 base of the junction unmatched. The CDR3 length is 16 residues. The CDR3 loop reads CASSLRLAGSTDTQYF. CDR3 coding DNA: TGTGCCAGCAGCTTAAGACTAGCGGGGAGCACAGATACGCAGTATTTT. The full variable domain, completed using reference TRBV7-9 and TRBJ2-3, is DTGVSQNPRHKITKRGQNVTFRCDPISEHNRLYWYRQTLGQGPEFLTYFQNEAQLEKSRLLSDRFSAERPKGSFSTLEIQRTEQGDSAMYLCASSLRLAGSTDTQYFGPGTRLTVL.

The chain combines TRBV4-1 with TRBJ2-1, with a tentative D call TRBD2 (5 bases). This CDR3 comprises 15 residues. V gave up 4 bases and J gave up 7 bases, with 17 bases separating them. Germline loops: CDR1 MGHRA, CDR2 YSYEKL. The CDR3 spells CASSPFGVLGNEQFF. The DNA of the CDR3 is TGCGCCAGCAGCCCGTTCGGGGTGTTGGGGAATGAGCAGTTCTTC.

This chain connects TRBV7-8 to TRBJ2-2; perhaps D is TRBD1 or TRBD2 (6 bases each). With 1 base removed from V and 1 base from J, the gap between germline ends came to 10 bases. The CDR3 extends over 16 amino acids. Germline loops: CDR1 SGHVS, CDR2 FQNEAQ. CDR3 in amino acids: CASSLGGGGNTGELFF. Here the CDR3 DNA reads TGTGCCAGCAGCTTAGGAGGGGGAGGGAACACCGGGGAGCTGTTTTTT.

The rearrangement joins TRBV5-4 to TRBJ1-5; 7 bases align to TRBD1. Unmatched junction bases numbered 5, after V lost 0 bases and J lost 2 bases. The CDR3 covers 16 residues. The germline V gene has CDR1 SGHNT and CDR2 YYREEE (reference sequence). CDR3 nucleotide sequence: TGTGCCAGCAGCTTGGTGGGGACAGCCTGCAATCAGCCCCAGCATTTT. It is translated as CASSLVGTACNQPQHF. The complete variable domain, with remaining parts taken from reference TRBV5-4 and TRBJ1-5, reads ETGVTQSPTHLIKTRGQQVTLRCSSQSGHNTVSWYQQALGQGPQFIFQYYREEENGRGNFPPRFSGLQFPNYSSELNVNALELDDSALYLCASSLVGTACNQPQHFGDGTRLSIL.

This clone appeared a few times. This sequence joins TRBV21-1 and TRBJ1-5. TRBV21-1 is a pseudogene locus. This CDR3 contains 14 residues. The CDR3 coding sequence is TGTGCCAGCAGCAAATCCTGGAGTAGGCAGCCCCAGCATTTT. This codes for CASSKSWSRQPQHF.

The chain has TRBV9 and TRBJ2-1; D unclear. Between the trimmed V and J ends, which lost 4 bases and 5 bases, there was a span of 7 bases. The CDR3 is 12 amino acids. Germline values: CDR1 SGDLS, CDR2 YYNGEE. The CDR3 DNA follows: TGTGCCAGCAGCCCCTATAACAATGAGCAGTTCTTC. Translated: CASSPYNNEQFF.

The chain links TRBV19 to TRBJ1-1; D ambiguous. The CDR3 length is 15 residues. V lost 0 bases to trimming and J lost 5 bases, with 13 bases between them. Germline lookup yields CDR1 LNHDA and CDR2 SQIVND (reference sequence). The CDR3 sequence: CASSIDLVWGTEAFF. The CDR3 DNA reads TGTGCCAGTAGTATAGATTTGGTGTGGGGTACTGAAGCTTTCTTT.

This clone was seen a single time. The genes are TRBV27 and TRBJ2-7; unclear D gene. The CDR3 covers 13 residues. V lost 3 bases and J 2 bases, leaving 8 bases between the germline ends. In germline, CDR1 is MNHEY, CDR2 SMNVEV (reference sequence). The CDR3 loop reads CASSFFPAYEQYF. The CDR3 region has the DNA TGTGCCAGCAGTTTCTTCCCGGCCTACGAGCAGTACTTC.